This is a list of T cell receptor beta chains from one sample in a study of cytomegalovirus exposure and HLA in healthy donors. Measured with immunoSEQ multiplex PCR; TCRdb has only the in-frame clones, and not every one. The profile shows fewer than 90,000 clones, around four fifths of them singletons. Material: PBMCs. The receptors were gathered from a male donor in good health and CMV-seronegative. CDR3s include the opening cysteine and the closing phenylalanine or tryptophan. The D gene is left open where the match is weak. The size of a clone is reported for some rows only, either as once, few or many, or as a class for expanded clones.

v_gene	j_gene	abundance	d_gene	CDR3aa	CDR3nt
TRBV14	TRBJ1-1	.	.	CASSRVQGRTEAFF	TGTGCCAGCAGCCGCGTACAGGGTCGGACTGAAGCTTTCTTT
TRBV15	TRBJ1-4	.	.	CATSSLFTGLTNEKLFF	TGTGCCACCAGCAGCCTCTTCACAGGGCTCACTAATGAAAAACTGTTTTTT
TRBV11-3	TRBJ2-7	.	TRBD2	CASSSRTSGSGEQYF	TGTGCCAGCAGCTCACGGACTAGCGGGAGTGGCGAGCAGTACTTC
TRBV28	TRBJ2-7	.	TRBD1	CASSSGDRVHEQYF	TGTGCCAGCAGTTCCGGGGACAGGGTCCACGAGCAGTACTTC
TRBV5-5	TRBJ2-1	.	TRBD2	CASSSVVAGWGFF	TGTGCCAGCAGCTCAGTAGTAGCGGGATGGGGGTTCTTC
TRBV14	TRBJ2-7	few	TRBD1	CASSQDLGQGPAEQYF	TGTGCCAGCAGCCAAGACCTAGGACAGGGGCCCGCCGAGCAGTACTTC
TRBV6-5	TRBJ1-1	few	TRBD1	CASRNRGLGGTEAFF	TGTGCCAGCAGAAACAGGGGGCTGGGGGGCACTGAAGCTTTCTTT
TRBV19	TRBJ2-3	.	.	CASKRRAGIWIEGTDTQYF	TGTGCCAGTAAGCGGCGCGCCGGGATTTGGATAGAAGGTACAGATACGCAGTATTTT
TRBV7-9	TRBJ2-5	.	.	CASSLPLPLRQSASETQYF	TGTGCCAGCAGCTTACCACTACCCTTAAGACAGTCGGCGTCGGAGACCCAGTACTTC
TRBV6-1	TRBJ1-2	.	TRBD1	CASTGVAGGYGYTF	TGTGCCAGCACCGGAGTGGCAGGGGGCTATGGCTACACCTTC
TRBV6-1	TRBJ1-2	once	TRBD1	CASTTGTGYEGYTF	TGTGCCAGCACCACCGGGACAGGGTATGAGGGCTACACCTTC
TRBV19	TRBJ2-5	.	TRBD2	CASSSTGGETQYF	TGTGCCAGTAGTAGCACGGGAGGTGAGACCCAGTACTTC
TRBV19	TRBJ2-3	.	.	CASTPQGGSRGTQYF	TGTGCCAGTACCCCACAAGGTGGGTCCAGGGGAACGCAGTATTTT
TRBV6-4	TRBJ2-2	few	TRBD1	CASSEPTGSGELFF	TGTGCCAGCAGTGAACCGACAGGGTCCGGGGAGCTGTTTTTT
TRBV7-2	TRBJ2-1	once	TRBD1	CASSLAGTGGYNEQFF	TGTGCCAGCAGCTTAGCCGGGACAGGGGGCTACAATGAGCAGTTCTTC
TRBV6-5	TRBJ1-1	.	.	CASSFQGRMGTEAFF	TGTGCCAGCAGTTTTCAGGGGCGGATGGGCACTGAAGCTTTCTTT
TRBV7-9	TRBJ1-4	.	TRBD1	CASSLAPGGPERLFF	TGTGCCAGCAGCTTAGCGCCAGGGGGCCCCGAAAGACTGTTTTTT
TRBV7-2	TRBJ2-1	.	.	CASSLMHLGNEQFF	TGTGCCAGCAGCTTAATGCACCTAGGAAATGAGCAGTTCTTC
TRBV6-1	TRBJ2-1	.	TRBD2	CASRVLAGGPGEQFF	TGTGCCAGCAGGGTATTAGCGGGGGGGCCGGGGGAGCAGTTCTTC
TRBV4-3	TRBJ2-1	.	.	CASSLSSSYNEQFF	TGCGCCAGCAGCCTCTCTAGTTCTTACAATGAGCAGTTCTTC
TRBV11-3	TRBJ2-5	.	TRBD1	CASSPTGAMETQYF	TGTGCCAGCAGCCCGACAGGGGCCATGGAGACCCAGTACTTC
TRBV7-2	TRBJ2-7	.	.	CASSFPGIYEQYF	TGTGCCAGCAGCTTCCCCGGGATATACGAGCAGTACTTC
TRBV6-1	TRBJ1-6	.	TRBD1	CASSEAAGGNNSPLHF	TGTGCCAGCAGTGAAGCGGCAGGGGGGAATAATTCACCCCTCCACTTT
TRBV10-3	TRBJ1-1	.	.	CAISDIPGLNTEAFF	TGTGCCATCAGTGATATTCCAGGGCTGAACACTGAAGCTTTCTTT
TRBV14	TRBJ1-1	few	.	CASSPTGPEAFF	TGTGCCAGCAGCCCGACAGGCCCTGAAGCTTTCTTT
TRBV2	TRBJ1-6	.	TRBD1	CATQGGNSPLHF	TGTGCCACACAGGGGGGGAATTCACCCCTCCACTTT
TRBV4-3	TRBJ1-4	.	.	CASSQQTGPNEKLFF	TGCGCCAGCAGCCAACAAACAGGGCCTAATGAAAAACTGTTTTTT
TRBV11-2	TRBJ1-2	.	.	CASSPDRLQGYTF	TGTGCCAGCAGCCCAGACAGACTTCAGGGCTACACCTTC